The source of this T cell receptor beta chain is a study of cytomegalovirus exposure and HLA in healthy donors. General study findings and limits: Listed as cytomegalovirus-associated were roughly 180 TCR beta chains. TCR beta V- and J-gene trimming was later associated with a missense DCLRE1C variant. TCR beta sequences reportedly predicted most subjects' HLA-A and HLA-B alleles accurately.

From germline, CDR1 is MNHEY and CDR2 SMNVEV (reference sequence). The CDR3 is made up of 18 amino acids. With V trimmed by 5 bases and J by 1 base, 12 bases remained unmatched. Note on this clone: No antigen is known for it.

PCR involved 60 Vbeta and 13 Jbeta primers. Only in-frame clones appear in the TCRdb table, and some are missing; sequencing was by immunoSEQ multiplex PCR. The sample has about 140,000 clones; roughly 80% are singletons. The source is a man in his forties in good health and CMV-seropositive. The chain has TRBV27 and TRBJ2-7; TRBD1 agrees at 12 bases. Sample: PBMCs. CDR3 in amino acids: CASSQPGQGAIGSYEQYF. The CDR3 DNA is TGTGCCAGCAGTCAACCGGGACAGGGGGCGATTGGATCCTACGAGCAGTACTTC.